This entry lists 9 T cell receptor beta chains sequenced from one sample in a study of immune heterogeneity within non-small cell lung tumors. In a multiplex PCR, 32 V and 13 J primers amplified TCR beta CDR3. TCRdb re-called the multiplex PCR reads with MiXCR, one entry per CDR3 protein. The repertoire includes 14,000 to 15,000 distinct CDR3 sequences, less than 35% of them detected once, and about 5.2% sits in the top ten. The starting template was genomic DNA from bulk tumor, about 600 ng per sample. Surgery yielded several widely spaced biopsies per primary tumor. It was patients with untreated, newly diagnosed non-small cell lung cancer who underwent curative surgery. Sequencing used lung tumor tissue. These receptors originate from a middle-aged man with non-small cell lung cancer.

By proportion, this clonotype is medium-sized. The V and J genes are TRBV20-1 and TRBJ2-7; D gene uncertain. V lost 1 base, J lost 0 bases, and 13 bases lay in between. This CDR3 is 15 amino acids long. Germline CDR1 reads DFQATT; CDR2 reads SNEGSKA (reference sequence). The CDR3 DNA reads TGCAGTGCTAGAGCAAAAGGCGGCTTCTCCTACGAGCAGTACTTC. Amino acids: CSARAKGGFSYEQYF.

The CDR3 nucleotides read TGTGCCAGCAGTTCTCCGGGACACAGAACCGAGCAGTACTTC. This gives the protein CASSSPGHRTEQYF. The chain combines TRBV5-5 with TRBJ2-7; D might be TRBD1 (6 bases). Trimming cost V 5 bases and J 6 bases, with 18 bases left between them. Per the germline V gene, CDR1 is SGHKS and CDR2 is YYEKEE (reference sequence). The CDR3 has 14 residues. The complete variable domain, with remaining parts taken from reference TRBV5-5 and TRBJ2-7, reads DAGVTQSPTHLIKTRGQQVTLRCSPISGHKSVSWYQQVLGQGPQFIFQYYEKEERGRGNFPDRFSARQFPNYSSELNVNALLLGDSALYLCASSSPGHRTEQYFGPGTRLTVT.

Remarks on this clonotype: This sequence may be a read error, since a much larger clone differs from it by one base. The CDR3 DNA sequence: TGTGCCAGCACCTTAGAACTCTTGTCAGGTGATGAGCAGTTCTTC. Residues: CASTLELLSGDEQFF. This rearrangement joins TRBV13 to TRBJ2-1; D ambiguous. The germline V gene has CDR1 PRHDT and CDR2 FYEKMQ (reference sequence). The CDR3 has 15 residues.

DNA of the CDR3: TGTGCCAGCAGCCAAGCATCTAGCGGGGGTTCCGGGGTTACGCAGTATTTT. This encodes CASSQASSGGSGVTQYF. The chain combines TRBV4-2 with TRBJ2-3, with TRBD2 identical over 10 bases. The ends lost 1 base at V and 8 bases at J; junction bases unmatched: 12. CDR1 LGHNA and CDR2 YNFKEQ come from the germline V gene. This CDR3 has 17 residues.

Note on this clonotype: Relative to the germline gene, one junction end is altered; a read error may explain this. The V call is TRBV20-1, the J call TRBJ1-5, with D maybe TRBD1 (5 bases). The germline CDR1 and CDR2 sequences are DFQATT and SNEGSKA (reference sequence). This CDR3 has 14 amino acids. Here the CDR3 DNA reads TGCAGTGCCTCTTCCGGGGGAGGCAATCGGCCCCAGCATTTC. It translates to CSASSGGGNRPQHF.

This clonotype is termed medium-sized. The gene calls are TRBV20-1 and TRBJ2-7; possibly TRBD1 for D (6 bases). Germline CDR1 reads DFQATT; CDR2 reads SNEGSKA (reference sequence). This CDR3 has 13 amino acids. V was shortened by 5 bases and J by 0 bases, with 11 bases between the two germline ends. CDR3 coding DNA: TGCAGTGCTCGGGACACCAACTCCTACGAGCAGTACTTC. It codes for CSARDTNSYEQYF.

This clonotype came up many times. The chain employs TRBV11-3 and TRBJ2-7; 11 bases line up with TRBD2. The CDR3 is 16 residues long. V lost 1 base, J lost 2 bases, and 4 bases stayed unmatched. CDR1 is SGHNT, CDR2 YENEEA, per germline. The chain's CDR3 is CASSLGLAGLAYEQYF. The CDR3 DNA follows: TGTGCCAGCAGCTTAGGACTAGCGGGACTTGCCTACGAGCAGTACTTC.

Of note for this clonotype: A much larger clonotype is one base distant, so this may be a read error. The rearrangement links TRBV6-2 or TRBV6-3 to TRBJ1-1, with D possibly being TRBD1 (6 bases). CDR1 and CDR2 from the germline V gene are MNHEY and SVGEGT. The CDR3 length is 14 residues. This CDR3 is CASSSLGGNTEDFF. CDR3 in DNA: TGTGCCAGCAGTTCCCTAGGGGGGAACACTGAAGATTTCTTT.

This clonotype was seen more than once but under ten times. This sequence joins TRBV5-1 and TRBJ1-1; D is ambiguous. This CDR3 contains 12 residues. CDR1 is SGHRS and CDR2 is YFSETQ in the germline V gene. Trimming took 5 bases from V and 8 from J, leaving 13 bases between them. CDR3 bases: TGCGCCAGCAGTTGGCCAGGCAGGGAAGCTTTCTTT. It specifies CASSWPGREAFF.